This is a list of T cell receptor beta chains from one sample in a study of long-term antiretroviral therapy in people with HIV. Libraries were prepared by immunoSEQ multiplex PCR; TCRdb keeps only in-frame clonotypes and omits some of them. The sample lists 20,000 to 30,000 clones; 83% were seen once. Material: unsorted PBMCs, obtained 3 years after starting antiretroviral therapy. These receptors came from a man aged 18 to 30 with HIV. Each CDR3 is given with its conserved first and last residue. Fields, in order: clone size, J gene, D gene, V gene, CDR3 protein, CDR3 DNA. A D gene is named only where the DNA matches it firmly. For some rows the clone size is stated as once, few or many, or as a class when expanded; others skip it.

>NA|TRBJ1-2|NA|TRBV29-1
CSVEGYGYTF
TGCAGCGTTGAAGGTTATGGCTACACCTTC
>NA|TRBJ1-1|TRBD1|TRBV19
CASSPWDRIEAFF
TGTGCCAGTAGTCCGTGGGACAGGATTGAAGCTTTCTTT
>NA|TRBJ2-3|NA|TRBV10-3
CAITPGPGSSTDTQYF
TGTGCCATCACCCCGGGACCTGGGTCTAGCACAGATACGCAGTATTTT
>NA|TRBJ1-2|NA|TRBV5-1
CASSLGSNYGYTF
TGCGCCAGCAGCTTGGGGTCTAACTATGGCTACACCTTC
>NA|TRBJ2-5|NA|TRBV2
CASLKEGRIAETQYF
TGTGCCAGTTTAAAGGAGGGGAGAATCGCCGAGACCCAGTACTTC
>NA|TRBJ1-3|NA|TRBV5-6
CASSLPSGNTIYF
TGTGCCAGCAGCTTGCCGAGTGGAAACACCATATATTTT
>NA|TRBJ1-2|NA|TRBV5-5
CASSRSTAQRIGYTF
TGTGCCAGCAGCAGATCGACGGCGCAGAGGATTGGCTACACCTTC
>NA|TRBJ1-1|NA|TRBV11-2
CASLGRGDTEAFF
TGTGCCAGCTTGGGGAGGGGAGACACTGAAGCTTTCTTT
>NA|TRBJ1-4|NA|TRBV9
CASSRGYQSNEKLFF
TGTGCCAGCAGCCGGGGGTACCAATCTAATGAAAAACTGTTTTTT
>NA|TRBJ2-5|TRBD2|TRBV5-4
CASSLAGTSVGDRETQYF
TGTGCCAGCAGCTTGGCCGGGACTAGCGTTGGGGATCGAGAGACCCAGTACTTC
>NA|TRBJ1-4|NA|TRBV10-1
CATSQGTNEKLFF
TGCGCCACCTCGCAGGGAACTAATGAAAAACTGTTTTTT
>NA|TRBJ2-5|TRBD2|TRBV7-8
CASSLVLGLGRGVEETQYF
TGTGCCAGCAGCTTAGTGTTGGGGCTGGGGCGGGGGGTGGAAGAGACCCAGTACTTC
>NA|TRBJ2-7|NA|TRBV7-7
CASSLESGPSYEQYF
TGTGCTAGCAGCTTAGAGTCGGGTCCAAGCTACGAGCAGTACTTC
>NA|TRBJ2-7|NA|TRBV2
CASHEVGGNSYEQYF
TGTGCCAGCCATGAGGTGGGCGGCAACTCCTACGAGCAGTACTTC
>NA|TRBJ1-2|NA|TRBV28
CASSQTGNYGYTF
TGTGCCAGCAGCCAGACAGGAAACTATGGCTACACCTTC
>NA|TRBJ1-4|NA|TRBV5-1
CASSLGGYLSSELFF
TGCGCCAGCAGCTTGGGGGGGTATTTATCATCGGAACTGTTTTTT
>NA|TRBJ2-2|TRBD2|TRBV5-1
CASSRRPSGGAPPSGELFF
TGCGCCAGCAGCCGGCGGCCTAGCGGGGGGGCTCCTCCCTCCGGGGAGCTGTTTTTT
>NA|TRBJ2-3|NA|TRBV19
CASSYVFTDTQYF
TGTGCCAGTAGTTACGTATTCACAGATACGCAGTATTTT
>NA|TRBJ1-2|NA|TRBV9
CASSAYSSYGYTF
TGTGCCAGCAGCGCTTACAGTAGCTATGGCTACACCTTC
>NA|TRBJ2-5|NA|TRBV4-1
CASSQDRRGETQYF
TGCGCCAGCAGCCAAGACAGGCGGGGTGAGACCCAGTACTTC
>NA|TRBJ2-3|TRBD2|TRBV2
CASSEVPPTSGELDTQYF
TGTGCCAGCAGTGAGGTCCCCCCGACTAGCGGGGAATTAGATACGCAGTATTTT
>once|TRBJ1-2|NA|TRBV2
CASSVVKGMNGYTF
TGTGCCAGCAGTGTGGTTAAGGGGATGAATGGCTACACCTTC
>NA|TRBJ2-7|TRBD2|TRBV6-1
CASSVAGAVYEQYF
TGTGCCAGCAGTGTAGCGGGGGCCGTCTACGAGCAGTACTTC
>NA|TRBJ1-1|TRBD1|TRBV7-9
CASSLGQTNTEAFF
TGTGCCAGCAGCCTGGGACAGACGAACACTGAAGCTTTCTTT
>few|TRBJ1-3|NA|TRBV5-1
CASRAGSGNTIYF
TGCGCCAGCAGAGCAGGGTCTGGAAACACCATATATTTT
>NA|TRBJ1-2|NA|TRBV6-5
CASSYRTIGSDTF
TGTGCCAGCAGTTATAGGACAATTGGAAGTGACACCTTC
>NA|TRBJ2-7|NA|TRBV4-1
CASSQVSPESREQYF
TGCGCCAGCAGCCAAGTATCTCCCGAATCAAGGGAGCAGTACTTC
>NA|TRBJ1-4|NA|TRBV28
CASSKPTATNEKLFF
TGTGCCAGCAGCAAACCGACAGCAACTAATGAAAAACTGTTTTTT
>NA|TRBJ2-7|TRBD1|TRBV18
CASSPVDRGYSYEQYF
TGTGCCAGCTCACCAGTAGACAGGGGCTACTCCTACGAGCAGTACTTC
>NA|TRBJ1-4|NA|TRBV5-1
CASSSQGGGNEKLFF
TGCGCCAGCAGCTCCCAGGGTGGGGGGAATGAAAAACTGTTTTTT
>few|TRBJ1-2|TRBD1|TRBV6-1
CASSPQGAYYGYTF
TGTGCCAGCAGCCCCCAGGGGGCTTACTATGGCTACACCTTC
>NA|TRBJ2-4|TRBD2|TRBV7-3
CASSPRGGDPLAKNIQYF
TGTGCCAGCAGCCCCCGGGGAGGGGACCCTCTAGCCAAAAACATTCAGTACTTC
>NA|TRBJ2-3|TRBD2|TRBV4-2
CASSQGPWTSGTNTQYF
TGTGCCAGCAGCCAAGGTCCTTGGACTAGCGGGACCAATACGCAGTATTTT
>NA|TRBJ2-2|NA|TRBV28
CASRVLAGGAGELFF
TGTGCCAGCAGGGTTCTAGCAGGGGGGGCCGGGGAGCTGTTTTTT
>NA|TRBJ1-6|NA|TRBV18
CASSPPQGTANSPLHF
TGTGCCAGCTCACCACCGCAGGGGACCGCGAATTCACCCCTCCACTTT
>few|TRBJ1-1|NA|TRBV11-2
CASSLALNTEAFF
TGTGCCAGCAGCTTAGCCTTAAACACTGAAGCTTTCTTT
>NA|TRBJ1-5|NA|TRBV6-6
CASRLPGNQPQHF
TGTGCCAGCAGACTACCGGGCAATCAGCCCCAGCATTTT
>few|TRBJ1-6|NA|TRBV5-4
CASSLRGSGSPLHF
TGTGCCAGCAGCTTGAGGGGGTCGGGTTCACCCCTCCACTTT
>NA|TRBJ1-2|NA|TRBV5-6
CASSLSAVNYGYTF
TGTGCCAGCAGCTTGTCGGCGGTTAACTATGGCTACACCTTC
>NA|TRBJ1-1|TRBD1|TRBV2
CASIPTGGNTEAFF
TGTGCCAGCATTCCGACAGGGGGGAACACTGAAGCTTTCTTT
>once|TRBJ1-5|NA|TRBV7-2
CASSSGRDQPQHF
TGTGCCAGCAGCTCCGGGAGGGATCAGCCCCAGCATTTT
>NA|TRBJ1-5|NA|TRBV7-2
CASSWGNQPQHF
TGTGCCAGCAGCTGGGGCAATCAGCCCCAGCATTTT
>NA|TRBJ1-4|NA|TRBV6-5
CASRQTGGAGEKLFF
TGTGCCAGCAGGCAAACCGGAGGGGCGGGAGAAAAACTGTTTTTT
>once|TRBJ2-5|TRBD1|TRBV30
CAWSAGTEETQYF
TGTGCCTGGAGCGCCGGGACAGAAGAGACCCAGTACTTC
>NA|TRBJ2-7|NA|TRBV11-1
CASRPAWDDSYEQYF
TGTGCCAGCAGACCCGCGTGGGACGACAGTTACGAGCAGTACTTC
>NA|TRBJ2-3|NA|TRBV4-2
CASSFRGPSTDTQYF
TGTGCCAGCAGCTTTCGGGGGCCAAGCACAGATACGCAGTATTTT
>NA|TRBJ1-4|NA|TRBV19
CASTHGGTTNEKLFF
TGTGCCAGTACCCATGGTGGGACAACTAATGAAAAACTGTTTTTT
>once|TRBJ2-3|TRBD2|TRBV6-1
CASSEAGGSTDTQYF
TGTGCCAGCAGTGAAGCGGGGGGGAGCACAGATACGCAGTATTTT
>NA|TRBJ1-2|NA|TRBV25-1
CASAQENGYTF
TGTGCCAGTGCCCAGGAAAATGGCTACACCTTC
>NA|TRBJ2-1|NA|TRBV28
CASSLLSGSYNEQFF
TGTGCCAGCAGTTTATTGTCAGGTTCCTACAATGAGCAGTTCTTC
>NA|TRBJ1-1|TRBD1|TRBV28
CASYPGTANTEAFF
TGTGCCAGCTATCCGGGGACAGCGAACACTGAAGCTTTCTTT
>NA|TRBJ2-2|NA|TRBV7-3
CASSLFDTGELFF
TGTGCCAGCAGCTTATTTGACACCGGGGAGCTGTTTTTT
>NA|TRBJ1-2|TRBD1|TRBV7-9
CASGDRGSNGYTF
TGTGCCAGCGGGGACAGGGGGTCCAATGGCTACACCTTC
>few|TRBJ2-2|NA|TRBV6-5
CASSYAGELFF
TGTGCCAGCAGTTATGCCGGGGAGCTGTTTTTT
>once|TRBJ1-1|TRBD1|TRBV9
CASSVEGTGTEAFF
TGTGCCAGCAGCGTAGAAGGGACAGGCACTGAAGCTTTCTTT